The 16 T cell receptor beta chains presented below share a single source sample, sequenced in a study of blood T cell repertoires in COVID-19. The protocol was immunoSEQ multiplex PCR, while the TCRdb copy is restricted to in-frame clones and leaves out a portion. The table records under 200,000 clones, about four fifths of them present only once. Specimen: peripheral blood. Source of these receptors: a man in his 70s with active or convalescent COVID-19.

This clone was detected once. The chain couples TRBV19 to TRBJ1-6; D perhaps matches TRBD1 (6 bases). V was cut by 6 bases and J by 7 bases, with 16 bases left in between. The germline V gene has CDR1 LNHDA and CDR2 SQIVND (reference sequence). This CDR3 spans 15 amino acids. This chain's CDR3 is CASSPRGGQNSPLHF. The CDR3 bases are TGTGCCAGTAGCCCGAGAGGGGGTCAGAATTCACCCCTCCACTTT.

The chain combines TRBV5-6 with TRBJ2-1, with 8 bases identical to TRBD2. This CDR3 has 15 residues. CDR1 is SGHDT and CDR2 is YYEEEE in the germline V gene. The trim removed 0 bases at V and 3 bases at J, leaving 2 bases unmatched. The CDR3 is CASSLAGGGYNEQFF. CDR3 sequence (DNA): TGTGCCAGCAGCTTGGCGGGAGGGGGCTACAATGAGCAGTTCTTC.

The rearrangement links TRBV7-9 to TRBJ2-2; 7 nucleotides line up with TRBD2. Trimming cost V 7 bases and J 4 bases; bases outside gene matches: 9. This CDR3 has 15 residues. Germline V gene lookup returns CDR1 SEHNR and CDR2 FQNEAQ (reference sequence). This CDR3 reads CASMAPGGGTGELFF. The CDR3 bases are TGTGCCAGCATGGCTCCGGGGGGAGGCACCGGGGAGCTGTTTTTT.

The J gene is TRBJ2-5, the V gene TRBV2, with TRBD1 matching over 10 bases. This CDR3 has 16 amino acids. J gave up 2 bases and V 7 bases, and 10 bases lay outside the gene matches. Germline assignment: CDR1 SNHLY and CDR2 FYNNEI. This CDR3 is CASTDPPGQGQETQYF. The CDR3 nucleotides are TGTGCCAGCACGGACCCTCCGGGACAGGGGCAAGAGACCCAGTACTTC.

The chain employs TRBV5-4 and TRBJ2-2, with TRBD2 matching 8 bases. Per germline, CDR1 SGHNT and CDR2 YYREEE (reference sequence). After removal of 4 bases from V and 4 bases from J, the junction contained 9 bases not matched to a gene. This CDR3 contains 16 residues. The CDR3 spells CASSLGGAGGTGELFF. The CDR3 nucleotides read TGTGCCAGCAGCCTCGGGGGGGCAGGTGGCACCGGGGAGCTGTTTTTT.

The chain joins TRBV9 to TRBJ2-6; 7 bases fit TRBD2. CDR1 is SGDLS, CDR2 YYNGEE, per germline. V lost 1 base, J lost 3 bases, and 4 bases stayed unmatched. The CDR3 is made up of 16 amino acids. The CDR3: CASSVMREGGANVLTF. The CDR3 DNA follows: TGTGCCAGCAGCGTAATGAGGGAGGGTGGGGCCAACGTCCTGACTTTC.

This clone has just a few counts. This chain uses TRBV7-2 with TRBJ2-5; 7 positions agree with TRBD2. Germline loops: CDR1 SGHTA, CDR2 FQGNSA. The CDR3 is made up of 15 amino acids. The V and J ends lost 2 bases and 4 bases, in that order; junction bases with no gene match: 7. The chain's CDR3 is CASSLSGTGGETQYF. The CDR3 region has the DNA TGTGCCAGCAGCTTATCGGGCACGGGGGGAGAGACCCAGTACTTC.

As DNA, the CDR3 is TGTGCCTGGAGTTCCTCAGCAGATACGCAGTATTTT. Its protein is CAWSSSADTQYF. The J gene is TRBJ2-3, the V gene TRBV30; D unclear. This CDR3 region has 12 residues. Germline CDR1 GTSNPN, CDR2 SVGIG (reference sequence). Trimming removed 2 bases at V and 4 bases at J, with 7 bases between.

The genes are TRBV12-3 or TRBV12-4 and TRBJ2-1, with D maybe TRBD1 (7 bases). The CDR3 loop spans 13 amino acids. V was pared by 6 bases and J by 7 bases, with 13 bases between. Written as DNA, the CDR3 is TGTGCCAGCAGAAAACAGGGGAGGAATGAGCAGTTCTTC. Translation: CASRKQGRNEQFF.

A single count supports this clone. The genes are TRBV7-9 and TRBJ1-2; perhaps TRBD1 as D (6 bases). The V end lost 6 bases, the J end lost 6 bases, and 20 bases lay between the germline ends. This CDR3 comprises 15 residues. CDR1 is SEHNR, CDR2 FQNEAQ, per germline (reference sequence). Written as DNA, the CDR3 is TGTGCCAGCAGTCCATCCGATGGGGCAGGGGATGGCTACACCTTC. Amino acids: CASSPSDGAGDGYTF.

J is TRBJ1-5 and V is TRBV5-8, with 9 bases matching TRBD1. The germline V gene encodes CDR1 SGHTS and CDR2 YDEGEE. V lost 4 bases and J lost 2; bases outside the gene matches: 10. The CDR3 runs 17 residues. CDR3 nucleotide sequence: TGTGCCAGCAGCCAAGGGACAGGGACTGGCGGCAATCAGCCCCAGCATTTT. Translation: CASSQGTGTGGNQPQHF.

A single count supports this clone. J is TRBJ2-2 and V is TRBV30; perhaps TRBD1 as D (6 bases). The CDR3 spans 15 residues. CDR1 is GTSNPN and CDR2 is SVGIG in the germline V gene (reference sequence). The ends were cut back, 0 bases at V and 1 base at J, with 9 bases in the middle. In DNA, the CDR3 is TGTGCCTGGAGTGTGTCCAGGGGGAACACCGGGGAGCTGTTTTTT. Its translation: CAWSVSRGNTGELFF.

This clone was counted only a few times. The chain employs TRBV15 and TRBJ1-1, with D hard to call. Germline-derived CDR1 and CDR2 are LNHNV and YYDKDF (reference sequence). V was pared by 6 bases and J by 2 bases, with 10 bases between. CDR3 length equals 13 residues. The CDR3 loop is CATSKQRNTEAFF. The CDR3 bases are TGTGCCACCAGTAAGCAAAGAAACACTGAAGCTTTCTTT. Together with reference TRBV15 and TRBJ1-1, the CDR3 gives the full variable domain: DAMVIQNPRYQVTQFGKPVTLSCSQTLNHNVMYWYQQKSSQAPKLLFHYYDKDFNNEADTPDNFQSRRPNTSFCFLDIRSPGLGDTAMYLCATSKQRNTEAFFGQGTRLTVV.

This clone occurred once. This chain links TRBV5-4 with TRBJ2-3; TRBD2 matches 14 bases. The trim removed 0 bases at V and 4 bases at J, leaving 10 bases unmatched. The germline V gene encodes CDR1 SGHNT and CDR2 YYREEE (reference sequence). The CDR3 runs 19 residues. The CDR3 sequence: CASSLEAVGGLAGADTQYF. The CDR3 region has the DNA TGTGCCAGCAGCTTGGAGGCAGTAGGGGGACTAGCGGGAGCAGATACGCAGTATTTT.

The chain uses TRBV5-1 and TRBJ2-3; unclear D gene. The length of the CDR3 is 16 residues. V dropped 0 bases and J dropped 1 base, with 12 bases sitting between them. In germline, CDR1 is SGHRS, CDR2 YFSETQ. CDR3 DNA sequence: TGCGCCAGCAGCTTGGGACCCAACGGAGGCACAGATACGCAGTATTTT. The encoded protein is CASSLGPNGGTDTQYF.

This chain links TRBV13 with TRBJ2-3; 7 bases align to TRBD2. V gave up 6 bases and J gave up 1 base; unmatched junction bases: 7. The germline CDR1 and CDR2 sequences are PRHDT and FYEKMQ (reference sequence). This CDR3 has 15 residues. Here the CDR3 reads CASSLSSGGTDTQYF. The DNA of the CDR3 is TGTGCCAGCAGTCTATCCAGCGGGGGCACAGATACGCAGTATTTT.